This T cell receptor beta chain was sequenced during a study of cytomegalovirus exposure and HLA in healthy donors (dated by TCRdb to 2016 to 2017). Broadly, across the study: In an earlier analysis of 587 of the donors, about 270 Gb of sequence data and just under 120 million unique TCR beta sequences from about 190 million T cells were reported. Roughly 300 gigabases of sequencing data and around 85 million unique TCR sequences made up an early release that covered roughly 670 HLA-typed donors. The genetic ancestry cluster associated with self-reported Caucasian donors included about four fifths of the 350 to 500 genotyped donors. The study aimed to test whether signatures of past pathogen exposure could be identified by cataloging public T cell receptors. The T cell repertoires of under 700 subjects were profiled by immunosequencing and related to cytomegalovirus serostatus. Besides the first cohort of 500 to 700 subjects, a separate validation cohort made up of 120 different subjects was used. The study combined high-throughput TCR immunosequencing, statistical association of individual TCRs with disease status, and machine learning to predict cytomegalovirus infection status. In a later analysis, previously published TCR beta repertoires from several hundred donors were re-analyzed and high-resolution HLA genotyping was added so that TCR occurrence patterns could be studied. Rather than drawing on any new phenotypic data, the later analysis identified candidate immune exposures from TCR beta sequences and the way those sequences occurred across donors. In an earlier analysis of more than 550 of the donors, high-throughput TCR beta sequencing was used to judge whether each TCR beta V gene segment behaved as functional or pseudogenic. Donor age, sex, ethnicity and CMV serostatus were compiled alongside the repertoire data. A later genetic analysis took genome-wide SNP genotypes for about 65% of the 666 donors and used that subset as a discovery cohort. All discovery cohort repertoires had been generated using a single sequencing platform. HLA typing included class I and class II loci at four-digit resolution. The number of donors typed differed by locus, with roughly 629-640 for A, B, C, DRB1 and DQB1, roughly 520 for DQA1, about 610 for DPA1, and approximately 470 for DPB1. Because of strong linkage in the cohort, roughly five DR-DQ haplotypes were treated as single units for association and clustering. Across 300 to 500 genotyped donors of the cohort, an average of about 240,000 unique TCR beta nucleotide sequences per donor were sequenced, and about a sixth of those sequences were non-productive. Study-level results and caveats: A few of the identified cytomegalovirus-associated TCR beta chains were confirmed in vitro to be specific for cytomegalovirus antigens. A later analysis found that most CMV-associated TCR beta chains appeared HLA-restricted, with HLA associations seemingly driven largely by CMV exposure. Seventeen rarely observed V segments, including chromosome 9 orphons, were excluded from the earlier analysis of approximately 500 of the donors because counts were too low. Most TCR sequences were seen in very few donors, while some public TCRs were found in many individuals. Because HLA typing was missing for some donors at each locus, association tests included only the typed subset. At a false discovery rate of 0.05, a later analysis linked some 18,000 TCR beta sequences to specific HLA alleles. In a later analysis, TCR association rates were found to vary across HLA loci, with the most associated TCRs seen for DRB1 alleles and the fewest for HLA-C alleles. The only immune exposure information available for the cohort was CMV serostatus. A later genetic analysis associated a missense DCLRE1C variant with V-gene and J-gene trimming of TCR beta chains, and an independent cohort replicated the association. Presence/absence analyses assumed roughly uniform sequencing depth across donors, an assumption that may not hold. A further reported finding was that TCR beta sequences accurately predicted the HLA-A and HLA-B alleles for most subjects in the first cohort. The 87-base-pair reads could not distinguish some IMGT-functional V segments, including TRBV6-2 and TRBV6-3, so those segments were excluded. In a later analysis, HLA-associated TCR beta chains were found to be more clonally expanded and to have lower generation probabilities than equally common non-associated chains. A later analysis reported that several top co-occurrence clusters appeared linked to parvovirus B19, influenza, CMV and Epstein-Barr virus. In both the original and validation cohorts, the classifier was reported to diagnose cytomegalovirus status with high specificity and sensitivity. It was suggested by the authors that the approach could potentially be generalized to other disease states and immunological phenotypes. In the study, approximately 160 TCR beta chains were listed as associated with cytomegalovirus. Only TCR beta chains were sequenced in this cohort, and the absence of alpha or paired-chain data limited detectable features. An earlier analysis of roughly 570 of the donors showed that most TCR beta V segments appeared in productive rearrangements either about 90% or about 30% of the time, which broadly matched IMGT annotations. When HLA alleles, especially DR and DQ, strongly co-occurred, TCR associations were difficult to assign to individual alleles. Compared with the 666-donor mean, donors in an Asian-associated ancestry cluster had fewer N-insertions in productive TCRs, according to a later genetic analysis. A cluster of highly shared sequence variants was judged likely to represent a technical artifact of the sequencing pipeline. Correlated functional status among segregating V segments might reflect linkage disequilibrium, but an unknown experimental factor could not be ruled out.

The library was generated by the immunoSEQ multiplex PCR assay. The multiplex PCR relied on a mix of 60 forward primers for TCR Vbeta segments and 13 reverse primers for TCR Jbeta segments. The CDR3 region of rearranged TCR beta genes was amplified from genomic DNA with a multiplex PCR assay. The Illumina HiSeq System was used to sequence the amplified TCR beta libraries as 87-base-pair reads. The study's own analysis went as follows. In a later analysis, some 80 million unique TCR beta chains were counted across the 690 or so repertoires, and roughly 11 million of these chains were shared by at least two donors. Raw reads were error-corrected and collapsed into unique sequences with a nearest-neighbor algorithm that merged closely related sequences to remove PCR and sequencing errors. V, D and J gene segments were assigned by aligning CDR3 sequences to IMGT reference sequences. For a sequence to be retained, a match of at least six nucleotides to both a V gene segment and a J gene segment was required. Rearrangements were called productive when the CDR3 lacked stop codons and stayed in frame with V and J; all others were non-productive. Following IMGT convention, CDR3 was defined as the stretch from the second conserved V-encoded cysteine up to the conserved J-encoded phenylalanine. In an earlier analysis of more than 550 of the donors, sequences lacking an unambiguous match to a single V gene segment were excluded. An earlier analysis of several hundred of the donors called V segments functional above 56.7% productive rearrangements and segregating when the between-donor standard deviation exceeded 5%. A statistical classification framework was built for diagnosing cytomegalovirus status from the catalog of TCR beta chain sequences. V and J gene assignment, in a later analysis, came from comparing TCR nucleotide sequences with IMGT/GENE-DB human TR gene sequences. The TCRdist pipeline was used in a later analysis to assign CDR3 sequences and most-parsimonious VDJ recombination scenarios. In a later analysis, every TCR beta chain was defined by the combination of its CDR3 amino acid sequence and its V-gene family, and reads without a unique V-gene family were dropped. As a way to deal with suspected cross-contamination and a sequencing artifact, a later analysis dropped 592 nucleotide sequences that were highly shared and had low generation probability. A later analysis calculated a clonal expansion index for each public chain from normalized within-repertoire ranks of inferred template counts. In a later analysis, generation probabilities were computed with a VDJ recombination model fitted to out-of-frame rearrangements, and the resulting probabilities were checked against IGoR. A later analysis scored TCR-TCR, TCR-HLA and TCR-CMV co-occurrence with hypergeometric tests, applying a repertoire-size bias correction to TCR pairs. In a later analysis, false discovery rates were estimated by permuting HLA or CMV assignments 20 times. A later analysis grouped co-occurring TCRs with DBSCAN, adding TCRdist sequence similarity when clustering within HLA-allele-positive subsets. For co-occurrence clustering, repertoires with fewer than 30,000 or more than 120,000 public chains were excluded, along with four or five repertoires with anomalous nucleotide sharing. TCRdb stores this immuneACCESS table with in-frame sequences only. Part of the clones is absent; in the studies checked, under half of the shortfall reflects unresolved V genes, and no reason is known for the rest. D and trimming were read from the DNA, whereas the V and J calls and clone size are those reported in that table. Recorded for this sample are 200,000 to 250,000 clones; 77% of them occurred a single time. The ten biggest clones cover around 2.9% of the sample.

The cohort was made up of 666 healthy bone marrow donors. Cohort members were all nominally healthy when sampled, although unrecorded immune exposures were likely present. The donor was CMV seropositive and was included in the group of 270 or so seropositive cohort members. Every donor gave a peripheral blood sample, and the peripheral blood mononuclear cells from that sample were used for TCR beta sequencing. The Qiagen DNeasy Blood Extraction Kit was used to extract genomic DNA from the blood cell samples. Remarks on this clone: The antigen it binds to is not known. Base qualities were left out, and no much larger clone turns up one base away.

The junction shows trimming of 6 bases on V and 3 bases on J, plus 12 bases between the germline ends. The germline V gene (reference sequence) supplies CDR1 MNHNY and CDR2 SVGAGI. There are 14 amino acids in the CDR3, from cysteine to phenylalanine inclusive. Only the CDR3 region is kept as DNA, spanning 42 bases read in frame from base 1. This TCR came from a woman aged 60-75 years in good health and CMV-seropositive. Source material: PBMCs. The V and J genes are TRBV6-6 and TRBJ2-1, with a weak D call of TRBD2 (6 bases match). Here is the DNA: TGTGCCAGCAGATTCCCGGGGGACTACAATGAGCAGTTCTTC. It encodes CASRFPGDYNEQFF.